This passage covers 5 T cell receptor beta chains from one sample sequenced in a study of T cells in Graves' hyperthyroidism and ophthalmopathy. RNA transcripts yielded amplified TCR beta CDR3 regions. An initial round of RT-PCR targeting the TCR CDR3 relied on the HTBI primer set. TCRdb independently ran MiXCR on the multiplex PCR reads; one entry per CDR3 protein. The data contain more than 500,000 distinct CDR3 sequences, roughly a sixth of them singletons. The sample consisted of blood. The receptor source for this set is a woman in her twenties or thirties with Graves' ophthalmopathy.

This clonotype appeared many times. The CDR3 bases are TGTGCCAGCAGATCGCCGGGACGGAGTGCTGGCTACACCTTC. The encoded protein is CASRSPGRSAGYTF. The chain joins TRBV11-2 to TRBJ1-2, with D possibly matching TRBD1 (5 bases). The CDR3 is made up of 14 amino acids. Germline loops: CDR1 SGHAT, CDR2 FQNNGV. V was clipped by 6 bases and J by 7 bases, with 18 bases between them.

This clonotype appeared many times. The gene calls are TRBV6-1 and TRBJ1-5; the match to TRBD1 covers 7 bases. CDR3 size: 15 residues. From germline, CDR1 is MNHNS and CDR2 SASEGT. The V gene end was trimmed by 5 bases and the J gene end by 7 bases; junction bases not matched to a gene: 11. CDR3 in amino acids: CASSMERQGGQPQHF. In nucleotides, the CDR3 is TGTGCCAGCAGTATGGAACGACAGGGCGGCCAGCCCCAGCATTTT.

J is TRBJ2-1 and V is TRBV5-1, with 8 nucleotides matching TRBD1. CDR1 SGHRS and CDR2 YFSETQ come from the germline V gene. V was pared by 6 bases and J by 5 bases, with 13 bases of the junction left unmatched. This CDR3 has 16 amino acids. This chain's CDR3 is CASTRPWGQADNEQFF. The CDR3 DNA follows: TGCGCCAGCACTAGACCATGGGGACAGGCCGACAATGAGCAGTTCTTC. Using reference TRBV5-1 and TRBJ2-1 for the parts outside the CDR3, the full variable domain is KAGVTQTPRYLIKTRGQQVTLSCSPISGHRSVSWYQQTPGQGLQFLFEYFSETQRNKGNFPGRFSGRQFSNSRSEMNVSTLELGDSALYLCASTRPWGQADNEQFFGPGTRLTVL.

This clonotype has ten or more counts. V and J are TRBV11-1 and TRBJ1-2; TRBD1 agrees at 8 bases. Trimming cost V 4 bases and J 8 bases; bases outside gene matches: 12. The CDR3 runs 15 residues. The germline V gene encodes CDR1 SGHAT and CDR2 FQDESV (reference sequence). The CDR3 spells CASSSQGAQGEGYTF. Here the CDR3 DNA reads TGTGCCAGCAGCTCCCAGGGGGCGCAAGGAGAAGGCTACACCTTC.

This clonotype turned up a few times. The chain links TRBV7-8 to TRBJ2-2; D tentatively reads TRBD1 or TRBD2 (5 bases each). Per the germline V gene, CDR1 is SGHVS and CDR2 is FQNEAQ. The CDR3 sequence is 16 residues long. With 0 bases removed from V and 4 bases from J, the gap between germline ends came to 12 bases. CDR3 loop: CASSLAGTLGTGELFF. The CDR3 coding sequence is TGTGCCAGCAGCTTAGCCGGGACCCTAGGCACCGGGGAGCTGTTTTTT.